The 8 T cell receptor beta chains given below trace back to one sample, sequenced in a study of tumor-infiltrating lymphocytes in oesophageal squamous cell carcinoma. TCRdb used MiXCR to reprocess the PCR reads, holding one entry per CDR3 protein. The top ten hold 29% of the sample, which has roughly 19,000 distinct CDR3 sequences, roughly 47% seen once. The sample comprised esophageal tumor tissue. The source is a male donor with esophageal squamous cell carcinoma.

Turning to this clonotype: It is likely a read error, because the conserved phenylalanine at the end of the CDR3 is missing. The limits of the CDR3 on the DNA are not certain, so only TCRdb's listed CDR3 is given. This rearrangement joins TRBV12-3 or TRBV12-4 to TRBJ2-5; the listed D gene, TRBD2, was not tested against the DNA. Inclusive of both ends, the CDR3 amounts to 17 amino acids. This CDR3 is CASSKGQLHSYEQYFGN.

About this clonotype: This may stem from a read error, because a much larger clone lies one nucleotide away. The rearrangement joins TRBV11-2 to TRBJ2-7; 10 nucleotides agree with TRBD2. This CDR3 is 19 amino acids long. Germline values: CDR1 SGHAT, CDR2 FQNNGV. With V trimmed by 2 bases and J by 7 bases, 20 bases remained unmatched. This CDR3 reads CASSLYRLAGSSEAGEQYF. The CDR3 DNA reads TGTGCCAGCAGCTTATACCGACTAGCGGGCTCATCGGAAGCAGGGGAGCAGTACTTC.

A remark on this clonotype: This is likely a read error, given that the CDR3 carries no conserved phenylalanine or tryptophan at its end. No DNA is shown, since the ends of the CDR3 on it are uncertain; the CDR3 is the one TCRdb lists. CDR3 region: CASSLSINDSPLHFGN. The chain links TRBV12-3 or TRBV12-4 to TRBJ2-5; the D call of TRBD2 is as the table states it, not checked on the DNA. The CDR3 length equals 16 residues, ends included.

The rearrangement links TRBV10-3 to TRBJ2-2; D gene uncertain. CDR1 is ENHRY and CDR2 is SYGVKD in the germline V gene. The V end lost 0 bases, the J end lost 0 bases, and 8 bases lay between the germline ends. The CDR3 covers 16 residues. The CDR3 region has the DNA TGTGCCATCAGTGAGTCCGGTTATTCGAACACCGGGGAGCTGTTTTTT. This translates into CAISESGYSNTGELFF.

Only a few counts were recorded for this clonotype. The chain is built from TRBV5-1 and TRBJ2-6, with 12 bases that match TRBD2. The DNA matches TRBJ2-1 better at its end, which makes the J call doubtful. Germline values: CDR1 SGHRS, CDR2 YFSETQ. The CDR3 length is 15 residues. The CDR3 sequence: CASSWGTSGLNEQFF. CDR3 nucleotides: TGCGCCAGCAGCTGGGGGACTAGCGGGTTGAATGAGCAGTTCTTC.

This clonotype has ten or more counts. The chain joins TRBV18 to TRBJ2-7; D not resolved. CDR1 is KGHSH and CDR2 is LQKENI in the germline V gene. The CDR3 spans 15 residues. V was cut by 0 bases and J by 1 base, with 10 bases left in between. CDR3 in DNA: TGTGCCAGCTCACCACCCGTGGGTGTATCCTACGAGCAGTACTTC. It codes for CASSPPVGVSYEQYF.

With regard to this clonotype: One end of the junction fails to match germline, which may point to a read error. The chain is built from TRBV7-6 and TRBJ2-5; TRBD1 matches 10 bases. The germline CDR1 and CDR2 sequences are SGHVS and FNYEAQ. This CDR3 region has 13 residues. The CDR3 loop is CATGDRGLETQYF. The CDR3, as DNA: TGTGCTACCGGGGACAGGGGTTTAGAGACCCAGTACTTT.

The chain couples TRBV7-3 to TRBJ2-3; D may correspond to TRBD1 or TRBD2 (5 bases each). The CDR3 extends over 15 amino acids. Looked up from germline, CDR1 is SGHTA and CDR2 is FQGTGA. The V end was cut by 10 bases, the J end by 0 bases, with 17 bases between. CDR3 in DNA: TGTGCCATCCCCCTGAGGGGACCAAGCACAGATACGCAGTATTTT. Translated: CAIPLRGPSTDTQYF. Drawing the rest from reference TRBV7-3 and TRBJ2-3, the complete variable domain is GAGVSQTPSNKVTEKGKYVELRCDPISGHTALYWYRQSLGQGPEFLIYFQGTGAADDSGLPNDRFFAVRPEGSVSTLKIQRTERGDSAVYLCAIPLRGPSTDTQYFGPGTRLTVL.